The entry below gives a single T cell receptor (beta chain) sequence along with its context. The antigen is not known. The repertoire was sequenced with immunoSEQ multiplex PCR; TCRdb's copy has only in-frame clones and lacks some. The data contain roughly 1,100 clones, 84% of them singletons. The data were taken from a study of neoadjuvant nivolumab and ipilimumab in lung cancer. Study-wide findings and caveats: Compared with tumor-adjacent uninvolved lung, resected tumors showed greater richness and clonality.

The sequenced sample was adjacent normal lung tissue, obtained after neoadjuvant nivolumab, alone or with ipilimumab, at or shortly before surgery. The clonotype was recovered from an adult with non-small cell lung cancer.

CDR3 region: CASSFEGARDNEQFF. In DNA, the CDR3 is TGCGCCAGCAGCTTTGAGGGCGCTAGGGACAATGAGCAGTTCTTC. The genes are TRBV5-1 and TRBJ2-1, with D possibly being TRBD2 (5 bases). The CDR3 extends over 15 amino acids. V gave up 2 bases and J gave up 5 bases, with 14 bases separating them. Looked up from germline, CDR1 is SGHRS and CDR2 is YFSETQ.